This T cell receptor (beta chain) was recovered during a study of blood T cell repertoires in COVID-19. Overall study: T cells, B-cell-depleted T cells, or PBMCs supplied cDNA or gDNA.

This clone was detected once. Only in-frame clones appear in the TCRdb table, and some are missing; sequencing was by immunoSEQ multiplex PCR. The sample has 69,000 or so clones, about four fifths seen once. This CDR3 is 15 amino acids long. V lost 4 bases to trimming and J lost 9 bases, with 17 bases between them. Germline V gene lookup returns CDR1 SGHRS and CDR2 YFSETQ. The receptor was derived from a man aged 45-65 years with COVID-19, enrolled during active disease. The source material was peripheral blood. J is TRBJ1-6 and V is TRBV5-1, with D hard to call. CDR3 nucleotide sequence: TGCGCCAGCAGCCCTGGAACCTATGAGGGTTCACCCCTCCACTTT. This encodes CASSPGTYEGSPLHF.